This TCR beta chain stems from a study of blood T cell repertoires in COVID-19. In the study overall: Acute and convalescent COVID-19 samples came from the United States, Italy and Spain. The analysed material was cDNA or gDNA that came from T cells, B-cell-depleted T cells, or PBMCs.

Participants had their cohort set by participant-reported clinical history. As handled by the study authors: Reference gene primers were amplified, and this amplification served to estimate nucleated cell counts. The method was immunoSEQ multiplex PCR; TCRdb's version includes in-frame clones alone and lacks a portion of them. The V and J calls and clone size are taken from that table; D and trimming were inferred from the DNA. The table shows a few hundred thousand clones, with approximately 91% occurring only once. Sample: PBMCs or T cells enriched from blood (not recorded which). The receptor's source is a woman aged 60-75 years who had recovered from COVID-19.

This CDR3 is CASSPELGIQGAYEQYF. CDR3 coding DNA: TGTGCCAGCAGCCCCGAATTAGGTATACAGGGGGCCTACGAGCAGTACTTC. V usage is TRBV7-6 and J usage is TRBJ2-7; 8 bases align to TRBD1. Per germline, CDR1 SGHVS and CDR2 FNYEAQ. The trim removed 5 bases at V and 2 bases at J, leaving 14 bases unmatched. CDR3 length equals 17 residues.